This TCR beta chain was sequenced for a study of blood T cell repertoires in COVID-19. Study-level information: Sites across the United States, Italy and Spain contributed samples from acute and convalescent COVID-19. PBMCs, B-cell-depleted T cells, or T cells were the source of the cDNA or gDNA that made up the material.

Trimming pared 4 bases from V and 2 bases from J, leaving 3 bases between. The CDR3 totals 11 residues. Germline V CDR1 and CDR2: SGHVS, FQNEAQ. Repertoires were generated with immunoSEQ multiplex PCR, while TCRdb's copy carries only in-frame clones and drops some. The sample shows 100,000 to 150,000 clones, 81% of them seen only once. The sample consisted of peripheral blood. This sequence joins TRBV7-8 and TRBJ2-7, with unresolved D. This clonotype was sampled from a man aged 25-40 years with COVID-19, enrolled during active disease. The CDR3 coding sequence is TGTGCCAGCAGCTCCACCTACGAGCAGTACTTC. Amino acid sequence: CASSSTYEQYF.